Listed below are T cell receptor beta chains from one sample, sequenced in a study of PD-L1 blockade in urothelial cancer. Clones were read by immunoSEQ multiplex PCR, and TCRdb kept only the in-frame ones, dropping some. Of around 100,000 clones listed, 85% to 95% are singletons. Sequenced material: PBMCs, taken around atezolizumab (anti-PD-L1) treatment. These receptors originate from a man aged 60 to 75 with urothelial cancer. CDR3s include the opening cysteine and the closing phenylalanine or tryptophan. The D gene is left open where the match is weak. Clone size is shown for a subset of rows, as once, few, many or a class of expanded clone.

abundance: .; d_gene: TRBD1; j_gene: TRBJ2-2; v_gene: TRBV2; CDR3nt: TGTGCCAGCACCCCAGGGGGTGCCGGGGAGCTGTTTTTT; CDR3aa: CASTPGGAGELFF
abundance: .; d_gene: TRBD2; j_gene: TRBJ2-7; v_gene: TRBV25-1; CDR3nt: TGTGCCAGCAGTGCGACTAGCGGGAGGTCAGAGCAGTACTTC; CDR3aa: CASSATSGRSEQYF
abundance: .; d_gene: .; j_gene: TRBJ1-2; v_gene: TRBV28; CDR3nt: TGTGCCAGCAGTTTGGGCAACTATGGCTACACCTTC; CDR3aa: CASSLGNYGYTF
abundance: .; d_gene: TRBD1; j_gene: TRBJ2-7; v_gene: TRBV7-2; CDR3nt: TGTGCCAGCAGCTTCCGGGACAGAACCTACGAGCAGTACTTC; CDR3aa: CASSFRDRTYEQYF
abundance: .; d_gene: .; j_gene: TRBJ2-7; v_gene: TRBV19; CDR3nt: TGTGCCAGTAGTAATCCGGGACTGAAGTACGAGCAGTACTTC; CDR3aa: CASSNPGLKYEQYF
abundance: .; d_gene: TRBD1; j_gene: TRBJ1-4; v_gene: TRBV6-1; CDR3nt: TGTGCCAGCAGTGGAAGGACAGGGGAGTATGAAAAACTGTTTTTT; CDR3aa: CASSGRTGEYEKLFF
abundance: once; d_gene: .; j_gene: TRBJ2-1; v_gene: TRBV10-3; CDR3nt: TGTGCCATCAGTGAGTCCGGGGGGCCGAACAATGAGCAGTTCTTC; CDR3aa: CAISESGGPNNEQFF
abundance: .; d_gene: TRBD2; j_gene: TRBJ2-1; v_gene: TRBV5-4; CDR3nt: TGTGCCAGCAGCCTGGGGACTAGCGGTTCCTACAATGAGCAGTTCTTC; CDR3aa: CASSLGTSGSYNEQFF
abundance: .; d_gene: TRBD1; j_gene: TRBJ1-3; v_gene: TRBV6-1; CDR3nt: TGTGCCAGCAGTTCACGGACAGGGACTGGAAACACCATATATTTT; CDR3aa: CASSSRTGTGNTIYF
abundance: .; d_gene: .; j_gene: TRBJ2-2; v_gene: TRBV5-1; CDR3nt: TGCGCCAGCAGCTTAAGTCTTTACAGGAACACCGGGGAGCTGTTTTTT; CDR3aa: CASSLSLYRNTGELFF
abundance: .; d_gene: TRBD1; j_gene: TRBJ2-3; v_gene: TRBV12-5; CDR3nt: TGTGCTAGTGGTTTGCCTCCTACAGGGGGCTCGGTGGATACGCAGTATTTT; CDR3aa: CASGLPPTGGSVDTQYF
abundance: .; d_gene: .; j_gene: TRBJ2-1; v_gene: TRBV10-3; CDR3nt: TGTGCCATCAGTGAGTCCCCGGCCTACAATGAGCAGTTCTTC; CDR3aa: CAISESPAYNEQFF
abundance: once; d_gene: .; j_gene: TRBJ1-2; v_gene: TRBV5-8; CDR3nt: TGTGCCAGCAGCCCCGGACAGTGGAACTATGGCTACACCTTC; CDR3aa: CASSPGQWNYGYTF
abundance: once; d_gene: .; j_gene: TRBJ2-5; v_gene: TRBV12-5; CDR3nt: TGTGCTAGTGCCCGCAGACTTCGCCAGTACTTC; CDR3aa: CASARRLRQYF
abundance: .; d_gene: .; j_gene: TRBJ1-1; v_gene: TRBV5-1; CDR3nt: TGCGCCAGCAGCCCGGAGGACTTTGGACGGTTTGAAGCTTTCTTT; CDR3aa: CASSPEDFGRFEAFF
abundance: .; d_gene: .; j_gene: TRBJ2-5; v_gene: TRBV7-9; CDR3nt: TGTGCCAGCAGCCGACAGCCTCAAGAGACCCAGTACTTC; CDR3aa: CASSRQPQETQYF
abundance: .; d_gene: .; j_gene: TRBJ1-4; v_gene: TRBV5-4; CDR3nt: TGTGCCAGCAGCTTGGTGGCAGGACAAAATGAAAAACTGTTTTTT; CDR3aa: CASSLVAGQNEKLFF
abundance: .; d_gene: .; j_gene: TRBJ1-3; v_gene: TRBV29-1; CDR3nt: TGCAGCGTTGGTTTCGGTGGAAACACCATATATTTT; CDR3aa: CSVGFGGNTIYF
abundance: .; d_gene: TRBD2; j_gene: TRBJ2-7; v_gene: TRBV6-1; CDR3nt: TGTGCCAGCAGGCCCCTAGGGGAGGGGAGGGGCGAGCAGTACTTC; CDR3aa: CASRPLGEGRGEQYF
abundance: few; d_gene: TRBD2; j_gene: TRBJ2-5; v_gene: TRBV4-2; CDR3nt: TGTGCCAGCAGCCAAGTAGTAGCGGGAGGGCCAGAGACCCAGTACTTC; CDR3aa: CASSQVVAGGPETQYF
abundance: .; d_gene: .; j_gene: TRBJ2-5; v_gene: TRBV4-2; CDR3nt: TGTGCCAGCAGCCAGGAAGTCCGCCCGGACAGTGAAGAGACCCAGTACTTC; CDR3aa: CASSQEVRPDSEETQYF
abundance: .; d_gene: .; j_gene: TRBJ1-4; v_gene: TRBV19; CDR3nt: TGTGCCAGTAGTCCCGATTCTGGGAGTCAGGAAAAACTGTTTTTT; CDR3aa: CASSPDSGSQEKLFF
abundance: .; d_gene: .; j_gene: TRBJ1-5; v_gene: TRBV28; CDR3nt: TGTGCCAGCAGTTCTTTCCCCGATGTGAGGGAACTCTATAGCAATCAGCCCCAGCATTTT; CDR3aa: CASSSFPDVRELYSNQPQHF
abundance: .; d_gene: .; j_gene: TRBJ2-1; v_gene: TRBV7-6; CDR3nt: TGTGCCAGCAGCCCAGGAGGGGGGGCTCCTCGGCACTTCTTC; CDR3aa: CASSPGGGAPRHFF
abundance: .; d_gene: TRBD2; j_gene: TRBJ2-3; v_gene: TRBV4-3; CDR3nt: TGCGCCAGCAGCCAATCCTGGACTAGCGGGAGGGCCGTCGGCACAGATACGCAGTATTTT; CDR3aa: CASSQSWTSGRAVGTDTQYF
abundance: .; d_gene: TRBD1; j_gene: TRBJ2-1; v_gene: TRBV19; CDR3nt: TGTGCCAGTAGTATCTCCCCAGGGGGTTACAATGAGCAGTTCTTC; CDR3aa: CASSISPGGYNEQFF
abundance: .; d_gene: .; j_gene: TRBJ1-5; v_gene: TRBV10-1; CDR3nt: TGCGCCAGCACGCCGGGAAGCTTGAGTCAGCCCCAGCATTTT; CDR3aa: CASTPGSLSQPQHF
abundance: few; d_gene: .; j_gene: TRBJ1-1; v_gene: TRBV12-5; CDR3nt: TGTGCTAGTGGTCCTCGGGACATCCGAAGGACTGAAGCTTTCTTT; CDR3aa: CASGPRDIRRTEAFF
abundance: .; d_gene: .; j_gene: TRBJ1-4; v_gene: TRBV4-1; CDR3nt: TGCGCCAGCAGCCCCACTTCAACTAATGAAAAACTGTTTTTT; CDR3aa: CASSPTSTNEKLFF
abundance: .; d_gene: TRBD2; j_gene: TRBJ2-1; v_gene: TRBV11-2; CDR3nt: TGTGCCAGCAGCTCTAGCGGGGGGGCAGGAAATGAGCAGTTCTTC; CDR3aa: CASSSSGGAGNEQFF
abundance: .; d_gene: .; j_gene: TRBJ2-7; v_gene: TRBV9; CDR3nt: TGTGCCAGCAGCGTAGCGGCTCTAGCCGATGTAGACGAGCAGTACTTC; CDR3aa: CASSVAALADVDEQYF
abundance: .; d_gene: TRBD1; j_gene: TRBJ2-3; v_gene: TRBV19; CDR3nt: TGTGCCAGTAGTTCGACAGGGGGCGGTGGCACAGATACGCAGTATTTT; CDR3aa: CASSSTGGGGTDTQYF
abundance: .; d_gene: TRBD1; j_gene: TRBJ1-2; v_gene: TRBV7-2; CDR3nt: TGTGCCAGCAGTTTGGGGGTACAGGGGTATGGCTACACCTTC; CDR3aa: CASSLGVQGYGYTF
abundance: .; d_gene: .; j_gene: TRBJ1-2; v_gene: TRBV30; CDR3nt: TGTGCCTGGAGGTCCCCCGAGGGAGCTAACTATGGCTACACCTTC; CDR3aa: CAWRSPEGANYGYTF
abundance: few; d_gene: TRBD2; j_gene: TRBJ2-7; v_gene: TRBV7-2; CDR3nt: TGTGCCAGCAGCTTAGTAGAAGCGGGGGAGCAGTACTTC; CDR3aa: CASSLVEAGEQYF
abundance: .; d_gene: .; j_gene: TRBJ2-7; v_gene: TRBV1; CDR3nt: TGCACCAGCAGCGAAAGCGGGGGGCCCTACGAGCAGTACTTC; CDR3aa: CTSSESGGPYEQYF
abundance: .; d_gene: .; j_gene: TRBJ2-2; v_gene: TRBV9; CDR3nt: TGTGCCAGCAGCGTAGAACTAGAGTCCACCGGGGAGCTGTTTTTT; CDR3aa: CASSVELESTGELFF
abundance: .; d_gene: TRBD1; j_gene: TRBJ1-3; v_gene: TRBV9; CDR3nt: TGTGCCAGCAGCGCGACAGGGACAGAAAACACCATATATTTT; CDR3aa: CASSATGTENTIYF
abundance: .; d_gene: TRBD2; j_gene: TRBJ2-3; v_gene: TRBV2; CDR3nt: TGTGCCAGCAGTCAGCGGGACTGGGGCACAGATACGCAGTATTTT; CDR3aa: CASSQRDWGTDTQYF
abundance: .; d_gene: .; j_gene: TRBJ2-5; v_gene: TRBV11-2; CDR3nt: TGTGCCAGCAGCTTAGAGGCAGGGATGGGAGAGACCCAGTACTTC; CDR3aa: CASSLEAGMGETQYF
abundance: .; d_gene: TRBD2; j_gene: TRBJ2-1; v_gene: TRBV5-1; CDR3nt: TGCGCCAGCAGCTTGGATCGGGGGGGAAACTACAATGAGCAGTTCTTC; CDR3aa: CASSLDRGGNYNEQFF
abundance: .; d_gene: .; j_gene: TRBJ1-1; v_gene: TRBV10-1; CDR3nt: TGCGCCAGCAGCTTCCCGGGGGTTGATGAAGCTTTCTTT; CDR3aa: CASSFPGVDEAFF
abundance: .; d_gene: TRBD2; j_gene: TRBJ2-7; v_gene: TRBV5-1; CDR3nt: TGCGCCAGCAGCTTGGTCGGGGGGACGCCGTACTACGAGCAGTACTTC; CDR3aa: CASSLVGGTPYYEQYF
abundance: .; d_gene: .; j_gene: TRBJ2-1; v_gene: TRBV6-1; CDR3nt: TGTGCCAGCAGTGATTATGGCGGGGTCTCCTACAATGAGCAGTTCTTC; CDR3aa: CASSDYGGVSYNEQFF
abundance: .; d_gene: .; j_gene: TRBJ2-5; v_gene: TRBV5-1; CDR3nt: TGCGCCAGCAGCTTGGGAGAGGCACAAGAGACCCAGTACTTC; CDR3aa: CASSLGEAQETQYF
abundance: once; d_gene: .; j_gene: TRBJ2-6; v_gene: TRBV7-9; CDR3nt: TGTGCCAGCAGCTTAGGCGGTCGCATCTCTGGGGCCAACGTCCTGACTTTC; CDR3aa: CASSLGGRISGANVLTF
abundance: once; d_gene: .; j_gene: TRBJ2-1; v_gene: TRBV30; CDR3nt: TGTGCCTGGAGCCCTTCTAGTTACAATGAGCAGTTCTTC; CDR3aa: CAWSPSSYNEQFF
abundance: .; d_gene: .; j_gene: TRBJ2-2; v_gene: TRBV5-4; CDR3nt: TGTGCCAGCAGCTTGGCAGGGGGGTGGACCGGGGAGCTGTTTTTT; CDR3aa: CASSLAGGWTGELFF
abundance: .; d_gene: .; j_gene: TRBJ2-1; v_gene: TRBV30; CDR3nt: TGTGCCTGGAGTGGCCGGCGGGCGGATTACAATGAGCAGTTCTTC; CDR3aa: CAWSGRRADYNEQFF
abundance: .; d_gene: .; j_gene: TRBJ1-5; v_gene: TRBV19; CDR3nt: TGTGCCAGTAGTATTCTTTCGGCAGGCGCCAATCAGCCCCAGCATTTT; CDR3aa: CASSILSAGANQPQHF